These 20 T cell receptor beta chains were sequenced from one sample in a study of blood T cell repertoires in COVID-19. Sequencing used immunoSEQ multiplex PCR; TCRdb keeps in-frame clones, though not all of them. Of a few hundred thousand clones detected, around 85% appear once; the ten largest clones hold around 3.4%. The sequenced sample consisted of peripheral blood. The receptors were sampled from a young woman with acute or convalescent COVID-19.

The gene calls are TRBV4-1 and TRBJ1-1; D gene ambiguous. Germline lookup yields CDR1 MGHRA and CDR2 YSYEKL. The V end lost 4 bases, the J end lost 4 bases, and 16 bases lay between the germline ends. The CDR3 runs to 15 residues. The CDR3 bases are TGCGCCAGCAGCCCCCAAGGCGGACTGAGCACTGAAGCTTTCTTT. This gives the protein CASSPQGGLSTEAFF.

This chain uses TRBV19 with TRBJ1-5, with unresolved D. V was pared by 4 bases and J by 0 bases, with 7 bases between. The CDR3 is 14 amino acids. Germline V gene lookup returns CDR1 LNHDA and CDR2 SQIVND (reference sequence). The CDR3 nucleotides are TGTGCCAGTAGTACTGAGGGTAGCAATCAGCCCCAGCATTTT. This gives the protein CASSTEGSNQPQHF. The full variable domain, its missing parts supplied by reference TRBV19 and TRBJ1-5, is DGGITQSPKYLFRKEGQNVTLSCEQNLNHDAMYWYRQDPGQGLRLIYYSQIVNDFQKGDIAEGYSVSREKKESFPLTVTSAQKNPTAFYLCASSTEGSNQPQHFGDGTRLSIL.

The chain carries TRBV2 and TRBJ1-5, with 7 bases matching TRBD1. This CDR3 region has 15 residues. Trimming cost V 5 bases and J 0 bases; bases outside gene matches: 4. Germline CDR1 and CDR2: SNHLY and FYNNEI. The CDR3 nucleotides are TGTGCCAGCAGTAGGGACAGAAATAGCAATCAGCCCCAGCATTTT. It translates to CASSRDRNSNQPQHF.

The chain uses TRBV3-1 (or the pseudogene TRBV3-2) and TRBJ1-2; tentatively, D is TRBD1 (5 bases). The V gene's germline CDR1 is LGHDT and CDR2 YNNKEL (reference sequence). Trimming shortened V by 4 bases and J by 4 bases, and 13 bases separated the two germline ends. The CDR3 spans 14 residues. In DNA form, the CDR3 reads TGTGCCAGCAGCCCTATGGACAAAGGCTATGGCTACACCTTC. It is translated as CASSPMDKGYGYTF.

DNA for the CDR3: TGTGCCAGCACCACTAGCGGGAGGCCACAAGAGACCCAGTACTTC. Its protein is CASTTSGRPQETQYF. The chain is built from TRBV6-5 and TRBJ2-5, with 12 bases that match TRBD2. The CDR3 has 15 amino acids. CDR1 is MNHEY and CDR2 is SVGAGI in the germline V gene. V lost 7 bases to trimming and J lost 2 bases; unmatched junction nucleotides: 5.

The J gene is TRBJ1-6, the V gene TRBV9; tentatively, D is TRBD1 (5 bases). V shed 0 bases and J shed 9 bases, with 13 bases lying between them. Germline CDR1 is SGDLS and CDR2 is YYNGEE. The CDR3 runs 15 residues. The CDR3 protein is CASSVGQFSGSPLHF. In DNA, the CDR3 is TGTGCCAGCAGCGTAGGACAGTTTTCTGGTTCACCCCTCCACTTT. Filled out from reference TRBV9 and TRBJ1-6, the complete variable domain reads DSGVTQTPKHLITATGQRVTLRCSPRSGDLSVYWYQQSLDQGLQFLIQYYNGEERAKGNILERFSAQQFPDLHSELNLSSLELGDSALYFCASSVGQFSGSPLHFGNGTRLTVT.

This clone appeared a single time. CDR3 sequence: CASSFRDREQFF. Written as DNA, the CDR3 is TGCGCCAGCAGCTTCAGGGATCGGGAGCAGTTCTTC. The chain carries TRBV5-1 and TRBJ2-1, with TRBD1 as a possible D gene (5 bases). CDR1 is SGHRS, CDR2 YFSETQ, per germline. The CDR3 has 12 amino acids. With 2 bases removed from V and 10 bases from J, the gap between germline ends came to 10 bases.

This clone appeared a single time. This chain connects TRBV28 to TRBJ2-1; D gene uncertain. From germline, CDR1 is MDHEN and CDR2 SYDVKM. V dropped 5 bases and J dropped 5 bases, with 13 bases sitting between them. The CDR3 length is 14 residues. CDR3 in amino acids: CASSKSLPDNEQFF. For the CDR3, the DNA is TGTGCCAGCAGTAAAAGTTTACCGGACAATGAGCAGTTCTTC.

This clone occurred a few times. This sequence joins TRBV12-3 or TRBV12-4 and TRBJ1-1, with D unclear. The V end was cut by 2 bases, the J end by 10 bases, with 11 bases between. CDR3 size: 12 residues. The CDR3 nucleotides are TGTGCCAGCAGTTTACTCCGGGTGGGAGCTTTCTTT. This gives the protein CASSLLRVGAFF.

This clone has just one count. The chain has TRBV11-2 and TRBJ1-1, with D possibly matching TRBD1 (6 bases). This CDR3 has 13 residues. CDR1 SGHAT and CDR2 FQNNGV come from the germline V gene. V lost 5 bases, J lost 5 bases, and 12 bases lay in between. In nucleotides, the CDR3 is TGTGCCAGCAGCGTACAGGGAAGGACTGAAGCTTTCTTT. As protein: CASSVQGRTEAFF. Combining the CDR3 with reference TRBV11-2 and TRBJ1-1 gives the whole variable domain EAGVAQSPRYKIIEKRQSVAFWCNPISGHATLYWYQQILGQGPKLLIQFQNNGVVDDSQLPKDRFSAERLKGVDSTLKIQPAKLEDSAVYLCASSVQGRTEAFFGQGTRLTVV.

The chain's CDR3 is CASSQPTGFDGTEAFF. In DNA form, the CDR3 reads TGTGCCAGCAGCCAACCGACAGGGTTCGATGGCACTGAAGCTTTCTTT. The chain uses TRBV4-2 and TRBJ1-1, with TRBD1 identical over 7 bases. The germline V gene encodes CDR1 LGHNA and CDR2 YNFKEQ. J was trimmed by 4 bases and V by 2 bases; bases with no gene match: 10. The CDR3 loop spans 16 amino acids.

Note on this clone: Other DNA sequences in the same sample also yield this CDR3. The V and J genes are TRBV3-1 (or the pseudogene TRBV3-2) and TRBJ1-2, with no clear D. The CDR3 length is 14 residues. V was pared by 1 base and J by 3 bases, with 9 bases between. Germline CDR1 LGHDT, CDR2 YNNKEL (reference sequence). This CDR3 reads CASSQAGSHYGYTF. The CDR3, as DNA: TGTGCCAGCAGCCAAGCGGGAAGCCACTATGGCTACACCTTC.

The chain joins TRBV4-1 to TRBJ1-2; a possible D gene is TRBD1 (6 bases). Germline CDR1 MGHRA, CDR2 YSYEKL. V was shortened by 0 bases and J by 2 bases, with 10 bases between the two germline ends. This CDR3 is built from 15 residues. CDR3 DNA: TGCGCCAGCAGCCAAGATGCAGGGGAGAACTATGGCTACACCTTC. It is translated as CASSQDAGENYGYTF.

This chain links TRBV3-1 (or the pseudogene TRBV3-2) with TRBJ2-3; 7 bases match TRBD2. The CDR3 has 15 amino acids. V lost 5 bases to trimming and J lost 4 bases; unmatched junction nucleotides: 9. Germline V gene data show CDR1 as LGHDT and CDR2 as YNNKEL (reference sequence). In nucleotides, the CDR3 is TGTGCCAGCAGCGCCTCCGGGGGAGGGGCAGATACGCAGTATTTT. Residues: CASSASGGGADTQYF.

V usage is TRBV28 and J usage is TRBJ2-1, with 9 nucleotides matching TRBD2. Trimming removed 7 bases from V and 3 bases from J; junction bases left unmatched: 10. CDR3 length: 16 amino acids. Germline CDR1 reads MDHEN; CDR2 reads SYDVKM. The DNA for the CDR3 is TGTGCCAGCACCCCGGGGGGAGCGGGAGGCTACAATGAGCAGTTCTTC. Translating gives CASTPGGAGGYNEQFF.

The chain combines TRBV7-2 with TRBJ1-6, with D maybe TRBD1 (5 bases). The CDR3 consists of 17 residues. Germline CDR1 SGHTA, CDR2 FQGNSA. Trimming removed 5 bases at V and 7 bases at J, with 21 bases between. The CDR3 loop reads CASSPGQGFAVNSPLHF. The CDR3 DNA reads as TGTGCCAGCAGCCCCGGGCAGGGTTTTGCCGTGAATTCACCCCTCCACTTT.

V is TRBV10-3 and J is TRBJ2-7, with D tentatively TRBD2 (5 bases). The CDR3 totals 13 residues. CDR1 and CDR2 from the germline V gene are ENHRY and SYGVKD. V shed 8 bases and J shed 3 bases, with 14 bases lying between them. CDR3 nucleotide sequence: TGTGCCATCGGTAGCTCCGAGGGCTACGAGCAGTACTTC. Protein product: CAIGSSEGYEQYF.

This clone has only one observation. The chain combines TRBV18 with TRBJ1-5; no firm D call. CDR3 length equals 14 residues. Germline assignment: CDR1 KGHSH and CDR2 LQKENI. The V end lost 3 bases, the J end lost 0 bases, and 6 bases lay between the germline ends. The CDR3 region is CASSPLSSNQPQHF. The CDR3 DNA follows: TGTGCCAGCTCACCGCTAAGTAGCAATCAGCCCCAGCATTTT.

For the CDR3, the DNA is TGTGCCAGCAGGGGGAGCCCGGAGGGCTACACCTTC. Residues: CASRGSPEGYTF. The V and J genes are TRBV2 and TRBJ1-2, with D hard to call. The CDR3 covers 12 residues. The V end was cut by 6 bases, the J end by 8 bases, with 13 bases between. CDR1 and CDR2 from the germline V gene are SNHLY and FYNNEI.

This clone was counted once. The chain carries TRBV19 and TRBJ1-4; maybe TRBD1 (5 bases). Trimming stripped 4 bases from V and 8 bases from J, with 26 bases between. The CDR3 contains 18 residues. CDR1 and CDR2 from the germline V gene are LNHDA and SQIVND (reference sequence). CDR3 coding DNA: TGTGCCAGTAGTACCCGACCCCCATCGACAGTATTGGGCGAAAAACTGTTTTTT. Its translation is CASSTRPPSTVLGEKLFF.